This TCR beta chain was observed in a study of spatial heterogeneity in lung cancer. At the level of the study: Detection consistently yielded more beta chains than alpha chains. The study found that TCR transcript counts in tumor regions correlated strongly with a matched bulk RNA-seq T cell module score. Study results and limitations: Mutation tallies in tumors tracked expanded intratumoral alpha and beta TCR counts.

The V end lost 4 bases, the J end lost 2 bases, and 12 bases lay between the germline ends. The CDR3 loop spans 14 amino acids. The V gene's germline CDR1 is LGHDT and CDR2 YNNKEL (reference sequence). Using its own MiXCR run on the 5' RACE reads, TCRdb lists one record per CDR3 protein. In the table there are 18,000 or so distinct CDR3 sequences, 5.5% to 6.5% of which are singletons. By share, this clonotype ranks as medium-sized. Its antigen is currently unknown. Because the library targeted alpha chains, this beta chain is an off-target read whose size means little. The time point is: sample taken at primary tumor resection. Untreated early-stage non-small cell lung cancer patients, approximately 76 in total, were the donors. From tumor, nontumor lung or frozen PBMC, whole RNA was taken unsorted for sequencing.

The sequence came from a female donor with early-stage non-small cell lung cancer. The sequencing used lung tumor tissue, collected at surgery. The V call is TRBV3-1, the J call TRBJ2-7; D might be TRBD2 (5 bases). The CDR3: CASSPRAVTYEQYF. The CDR3 DNA follows: TGTGCCAGCAGCCCCAGAGCGGTCACCTACGAGCAGTACTTC.